This T cell receptor (beta chain) was recorded in a study of Ad26.COV2.S vaccination and SARS-CoV-2 variants. At the level of the study: Dosing was one shot or two shots 56 days apart.

Sequencing was performed with immunoSEQ multiplex PCR; in TCRdb, only in-frame clones are kept and a portion is missing. The sample contains about 400,000 clones, roughly 90% of which appear only once. The CDR3 covers 15 residues. With 5 bases removed from V and 7 bases from J, the gap between germline ends came to 19 bases. Germline CDR1 reads SGDLS; CDR2 reads YYNGEE. Regarding treatment: roughly 20 received Ad26.COV2.S at low or high dose, single or two shots; roughly 5 received placebo; per-sample allocation not given. Day 63 after the first vaccine or placebo injection was the time point for sampling. Participants' vaccine, an Ad26 vector, delivered Wuhan-strain SARS-CoV-2 spike. This clone was detected once.

Sequences were derived from peripheral blood, sampled in a trial of Ad26.COV2.S vaccine versus placebo. The source of this sequence is a person aged 18-60 years who received the Ad26.COV2.S COVID-19 vaccine or a placebo. V and J are TRBV9 and TRBJ2-1, with D tentatively TRBD2 (6 bases). The CDR3 here is CASSARVGGRNEQFF. For the CDR3, the DNA is TGTGCCAGCAGTGCAAGGGTGGGAGGAAGGAATGAGCAGTTCTTC.